The clone carrying this T cell receptor (beta chain) was detected a few times. The entry originates in a study of response to subunit inactivated influenza vaccine. One entry per CDR3 protein, called by TCRdb with MiXCR from the RT-PCR reads. The table lists about 540,000 distinct CDR3 sequences, around a quarter of them singletons. The V and J ends lost 4 bases and 4 bases respectively, with 20 bases between them. Germline V gene data show CDR1 as SGHTA and CDR2 as FQGNSA. The CDR3 runs 17 residues. The same data also went into a second study, on T cells expressing NK-cell markers. That paper adds: The TCR beta cDNA came from 5'RACE template switching with UMIs. In a handful of donors, dominant NKG2C+ clonotypes were roughly 1.0-8% of CD8+ T cells.

This receptor was obtained from a man aged 45-65 years who received an inactivated influenza vaccine. Source: CD4+ T cells sorted from PBMCs, taken 12 days after vaccination. V gene TRBV7-2 combines with J gene TRBJ2-1, with TRBD2 as a possible D gene (7 bases). The CDR3 coding sequence is TGTGCCAGCAGCTATGGGGGGGCCAGGGGATTTTACAATGAGCAGTTCTTC. It specifies CASSYGGARGFYNEQFF.